The T cell receptor beta chain described here comes from a study of blood T cell repertoires in COVID-19. Study at large: The study drew acute and convalescent COVID-19 samples from the United States, Italy and Spain. The cDNA or gDNA used as material had been derived from T cells, B-cell-depleted T cells, or PBMCs.

Original handling: Amplification of reference gene primers was used by the study to estimate nucleated cell counts. Repertoires were generated with immunoSEQ multiplex PCR, while TCRdb's copy carries only in-frame clones and drops some. V and J calls and clone size are given by that table; D and trimming were obtained from the DNA. The table includes fewer than 85,000 clones, 75% to 90% detected once. Germline CDR1 reads SGHRS; CDR2 reads YFSETQ. V lost 1 base to trimming and J lost 0 bases, with 7 bases between them. This CDR3 is built from 15 residues. This clonotype originated in a man older than 75 with acute or convalescent COVID-19. Sample: peripheral blood. The V gene is TRBV5-1, the J gene TRBJ2-2, with D maybe TRBD1 (6 bases). The CDR3 bases are TGCGCCAGCAGCTTGACAGGGTCGAACACCGGGGAGCTGTTTTTT. This encodes CASSLTGSNTGELFF.